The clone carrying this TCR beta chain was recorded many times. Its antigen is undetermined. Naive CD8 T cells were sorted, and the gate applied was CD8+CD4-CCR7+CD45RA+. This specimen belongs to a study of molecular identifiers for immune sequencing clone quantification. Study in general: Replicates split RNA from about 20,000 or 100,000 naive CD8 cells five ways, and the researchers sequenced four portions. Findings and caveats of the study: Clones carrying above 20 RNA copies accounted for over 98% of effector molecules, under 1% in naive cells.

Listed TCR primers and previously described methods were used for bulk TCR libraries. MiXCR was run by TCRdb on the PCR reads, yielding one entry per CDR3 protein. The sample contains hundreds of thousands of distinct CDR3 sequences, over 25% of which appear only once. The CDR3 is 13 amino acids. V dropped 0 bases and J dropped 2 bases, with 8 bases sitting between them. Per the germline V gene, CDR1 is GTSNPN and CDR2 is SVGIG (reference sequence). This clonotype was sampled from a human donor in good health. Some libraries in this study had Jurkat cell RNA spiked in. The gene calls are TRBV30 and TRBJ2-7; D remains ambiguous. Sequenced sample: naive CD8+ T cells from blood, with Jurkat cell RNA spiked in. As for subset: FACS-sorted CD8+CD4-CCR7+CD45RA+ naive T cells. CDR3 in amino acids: CAWSVLRTYEQYF. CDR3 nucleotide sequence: TGTGCCTGGAGTGTTTTGCGAACCTACGAGCAGTACTTC.